Sequencing of this T cell receptor beta chain was carried out in a study of tumor-infiltrating lymphocytes in primary liver carcinoma. Study-wide findings and caveats: Overlap in tumor-adjacent and tumor-blood pairs fell below that of tumor region pairs.

To note about this clonotype: Its antigen is undetermined. The junction shows a germline mismatch at one end, possibly a read error.

From about 0.45 ug total RNA, TCR beta cDNA was generated with a primer in the constant region. Slightly modified ARM-PCR, run as three nested multiplex PCR rounds, produced the TCR beta libraries. Two initial PCR rounds of around 9 cycles each paired TRBV1-TRBV30 forward primers with a C-beta reverse primer. TCRdb fed the multiplex PCR reads into MiXCR, producing one record per CDR3 protein. The data show more than 70,000 distinct CDR3 sequences, roughly 72% seen once. The source material, 20-30 mg of unsorted bulk tissue, was used to co-extract RNA and DNA. At sampling, these chronic HBV carriers had received no treatment. Per the germline V gene, CDR1 is SGHAT and CDR2 is FQNNGV. The CDR3 is 16 residues long.

This receptor was taken from a middle-aged man with primary liver carcinoma and hepatitis B virus infection. Specimen: liver tumor tissue from sampling region 1. The subset: tumor region T1, superior pole. V gene TRBV11-2 combines with J gene TRBJ2-5; the D is unclear. The DNA of the CDR3 is TGTGCGAGCAAATCCCGGGTCTCGGCCCACCAAGAGACCCAGTACTTC. Translating it yields CASKSRVSAHQETQYF.